These 10 T cell receptor beta chains were sequenced from one sample in a study of cytomegalovirus exposure and HLA in healthy donors. PCR was performed using 60 Vbeta and 13 Jbeta primers. Some clones are missing from TCRdb's copy, which holds only in-frame ones; the method was immunoSEQ multiplex PCR. There are some 150,000 clones in the sample; roughly four fifths occur only once, and about 10% lies in the top ten. Sequencing input: PBMCs. Receptor source: a man between 50 and 59 years old in good health and CMV-seropositive.

The CDR3: CASSYETGETGELFF. The DNA of the CDR3 is TGTGCCAGCAGCTATGAGACAGGGGAGACCGGGGAGCTGTTTTTT. The chain has TRBV4-2 and TRBJ2-2, with 8 nucleotides matching TRBD1. Trimming removed 5 bases from V and 5 bases from J; junction bases left unmatched: 7. This CDR3 is 15 amino acids long. Germline CDR1 is LGHNA and CDR2 is YNFKEQ.

Here the CDR3 reads CARSLQDYQQETQYF. CDR3 nucleotide sequence: TGTGCCAGAAGCTTGCAGGACTACCAACAAGAGACCCAGTACTTC. V is TRBV5-3 and J is TRBJ2-5, with D possibly TRBD2 on 6 matching bases. TRBV5-3 is noted as an ORF with a role that remains uncertain. V was clipped by 1 base and J by 2 bases, with 12 bases between them. The CDR3 has 15 amino acids.

J is TRBJ1-5 and V is TRBV19; a weak D match, TRBD1 (6 bases). This CDR3 is built from 17 residues. The V end was cut by 7 bases, the J end by 4 bases, with 23 bases between. Germline lookup yields CDR1 LNHDA and CDR2 SQIVND (reference sequence). The CDR3: CASIIWGGFTPNQPQHF. The CDR3 nucleotides are TGTGCCAGTATCATTTGGGGGGGCTTCACCCCAAATCAGCCCCAGCATTTT.

This clone was observed a single time. The chain recombines TRBV5-1 with TRBJ1-2; D perhaps matches TRBD1 (5 bases). The CDR3 loop spans 16 amino acids. CDR1 is SGHRS and CDR2 is YFSETQ in the germline V gene. V lost 0 bases to trimming and J lost 0 bases, with 12 bases between them. The CDR3 region has the DNA TGCGCCAGCAGCTTGGCCGTGGGGGGATCTAACTATGGCTACACCTTC. Encoded protein: CASSLAVGGSNYGYTF. The full variable domain, with the rest looked up from reference TRBV5-1 and TRBJ1-2, is KAGVTQTPRYLIKTRGQQVTLSCSPISGHRSVSWYQQTPGQGLQFLFEYFSETQRNKGNFPGRFSGRQFSNSRSEMNVSTLELGDSALYLCASSLAVGGSNYGYTFGSGTRLTVV.

This rearrangement joins TRBV25-1 to TRBJ2-2; D gene unclear. The length of the CDR3 is 14 residues. From germline, CDR1 is MGHDK and CDR2 SYGVNS. V was pared by 3 bases and J by 3 bases, with 8 bases between. This chain's CDR3 is CASSDLSHTGELFF. Written as DNA, the CDR3 is TGTGCCAGCAGTGATTTGAGCCACACCGGGGAGCTGTTTTTT.

A note on this clone: A read error may produce the germline difference seen at one junction end. The V and J genes are TRBV7-7 and TRBJ2-1, with 9 positions matching TRBD1. This CDR3 has 14 residues. CDR1 is SSHAT and CDR2 is FNYEAQ in the germline V gene (reference sequence). DNA for the CDR3: TGTGCTAGCAGCCCCCGGACAGGGGTAAATGAGCAGTTCTTC. It yields the protein CASSPRTGVNEQFF.

The chain combines TRBV5-1 with TRBJ2-7, with 9 bases lining up with TRBD2. Looked up from germline, CDR1 is SGHRS and CDR2 is YFSETQ. Unmatched junction bases numbered 12, after V lost 7 bases and J lost 7 bases. This CDR3 comprises 14 residues. The CDR3 protein is CASGTSGRTGEQYF. Here the CDR3 DNA reads TGCGCCAGCGGAACTAGCGGGCGTACGGGGGAGCAGTACTTC.

This sequence joins TRBV10-3 and TRBJ1-4; maybe TRBD1 (6 bases). The germline V gene has CDR1 ENHRY and CDR2 SYGVKD. CDR3 length equals 17 residues. Trimming stripped 4 bases from V and 2 bases from J, with 17 bases between. The CDR3 DNA is TGTGCCATCAGTGGAACAGGGTCACCGGGCACTAATGAAAAACTGTTTTTT. The encoded protein is CAISGTGSPGTNEKLFF.

V is TRBV28 and J is TRBJ1-5, with D possibly being TRBD1 (5 bases). CDR1 MDHEN and CDR2 SYDVKM come from the germline V gene. Trimming removed 9 bases at V and 4 bases at J, with 10 bases between. There are 12 residues in the CDR3. CDR3 protein: CASGGGNQPQHF. The CDR3 bases are TGTGCCAGTGGGGGGGGTAATCAGCCCCAGCATTTT. The full variable domain, with the rest looked up from reference TRBV28 and TRBJ1-5, is DVKVTQSSRYLVKRTGEKVFLECVQDMDHENMFWYRQDPGLGLRLIYFSYDVKMKEKGDIPEGYSVSREKKERFSLILESASTNQTSMYLCASGGGNQPQHFGDGTRLSIL.

The chain carries TRBV2 and TRBJ1-1; D is unclear. Between the trimmed V and J ends, which lost 6 bases and 6 bases, there was a span of 11 bases. The length of the CDR3 is 12 residues. Per germline, CDR1 SNHLY and CDR2 FYNNEI. Here the CDR3 DNA reads TGTGCCAGCAGAGAACTAGGAGCTGAAGCTTTCTTT. Its protein is CASRELGAEAFF.